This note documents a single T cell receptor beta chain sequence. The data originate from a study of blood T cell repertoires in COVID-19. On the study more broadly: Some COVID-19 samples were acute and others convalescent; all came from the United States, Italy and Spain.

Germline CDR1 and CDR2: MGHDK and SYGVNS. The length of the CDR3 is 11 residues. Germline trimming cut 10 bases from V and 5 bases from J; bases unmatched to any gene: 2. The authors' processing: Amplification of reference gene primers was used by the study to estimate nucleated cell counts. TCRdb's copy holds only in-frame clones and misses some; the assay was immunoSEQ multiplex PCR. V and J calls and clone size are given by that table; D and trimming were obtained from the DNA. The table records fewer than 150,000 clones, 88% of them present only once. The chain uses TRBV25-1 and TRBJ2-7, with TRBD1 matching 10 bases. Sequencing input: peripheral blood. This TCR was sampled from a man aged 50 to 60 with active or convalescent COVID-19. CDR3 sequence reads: CATGQGDEQYF. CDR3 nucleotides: TGTGCCACCGGACAGGGGGACGAGCAGTACTTC.